The 13 T cell receptor beta chains listed next were all sequenced from one sample in a study of shared clonotypes between healthy human individuals. CD45RO negativity and positive selection for CCR7 defined naive CD8 cells, a population that excluded terminally differentiated effector memory CD45RA+ cells. This table comes from immunoSEQ multiplex PCR, and its TCRdb copy is limited to in-frame clones, with some not included. The sample consists of about 2 million clones, approximately 95% of them appearing once. The sequencing input was naive CD8+ T cells sorted from blood. The receptors originated from a man in his late teens or twenties in good health.

The rearrangement joins TRBV27 to TRBJ2-5; D possibly corresponds to TRBD1 (6 bases). This CDR3 region has 14 residues. Germline lookup yields CDR1 MNHEY and CDR2 SMNVEV (reference sequence). V shed 4 bases and J shed 7 bases, with 16 bases lying between them. The CDR3 DNA follows: TGTGCCAGCAGTTCGACAGGTCTAGGCGGGACCCAGTACTTC. It translates to CASSSTGLGGTQYF.

In the case of this clone: In the same sample, other DNA sequences code for this CDR3. V usage is TRBV6-5 and J usage is TRBJ2-7; 8 nucleotides match TRBD1. This CDR3 is built from 14 residues. CDR1 and CDR2 (germline): MNHEY, SVGAGI. V was clipped by 2 bases and J by 4 bases; unmatched bases: 4. The chain's CDR3 is CASSYQGAPYEQYF. As DNA, the CDR3 is TGTGCCAGCAGTTACCAGGGGGCGCCTTACGAGCAGTACTTC.

This chain links TRBV5-6 with TRBJ2-7; D is possibly TRBD1 or TRBD2 (5 bases each). Germline V gene lookup returns CDR1 SGHDT and CDR2 YYEEEE. The CDR3 extends over 12 amino acids. With 7 bases removed from V and 12 bases from J, the gap between germline ends came to 20 bases. The CDR3 sequence is CASSLGTTEPYF. In DNA form, the CDR3 reads TGTGCCAGCTCCCTCGGGACCACAGAACCGTACTTC.

The V gene is TRBV7-9, the J gene TRBJ1-1; 9 nucleotides match TRBD1. Germline V gene data show CDR1 as SEHNR and CDR2 as FQNEAQ (reference sequence). The CDR3 totals 16 residues. V was pared by 5 bases and J by 3 bases, with 10 bases of the junction left unmatched. CDR3 coding DNA: TGTGCCAGCAGCAAAGCCGGGACAGGGAAGGACACTGAAGCTTTCTTT. It specifies CASSKAGTGKDTEAFF.

The chain employs TRBV11-1 and TRBJ1-2; D is unclear. Trimming stripped 1 base from V and 8 bases from J, with 11 bases between. This CDR3 contains 13 residues. Germline V CDR1 and CDR2: SGHAT, FQDESV (reference sequence). The DNA for the CDR3 is TGTGCCAGCAGCTTAGGTGGAGGGTCCGGCTACACCTTC. It encodes CASSLGGGSGYTF. Full variable domain (remainder filled in from reference TRBV11-1 and TRBJ1-2): EAEVAQSPRYKITEKSQAVAFWCDPISGHATLYWYRQILGQGPELLVQFQDESVVDDSQLPKDRFSAERLKGVDSTLKIQPAELGDSAMYLCASSLGGGSGYTFGSGTRLTVV.

The chain is built from TRBV2 and TRBJ1-1; 8 bases align to TRBD1. Germline-derived CDR1 and CDR2 are SNHLY and FYNNEI. This CDR3 has 10 residues. J gave up 11 bases and V 7 bases, and 3 bases lay outside the gene matches. CDR3 loop: CASMRTGAFF. CDR3 in DNA: TGTGCCAGCATGAGGACAGGGGCTTTCTTT.

The chain recombines TRBV2 with TRBJ2-2; tentative D call: TRBD1 (5 bases). CDR3 length: 14 amino acids. CDR1 and CDR2 (germline): SNHLY, FYNNEI. V lost 3 bases, J lost 3 bases, and 8 bases lay in between. The DNA for the CDR3 is TGTGCCAGCAGTGAGGCCAGGGACACCGGGGAGCTGTTTTTT. Translated, it gives CASSEARDTGELFF.

The chain couples TRBV30 to TRBJ1-1; weak D call: TRBD1 (5 bases). The germline V gene encodes CDR1 GTSNPN and CDR2 SVGIG (reference sequence). The germline V and J ends were trimmed by 0 bases and 0 bases, with 14 bases remaining between them. The CDR3 is 16 residues long. Here the CDR3 DNA reads TGTGCCTGGAGTGTTTGGCCTCCAGGGTTGAACACTGAAGCTTTCTTT. It encodes CAWSVWPPGLNTEAFF. The complete variable domain, with remaining parts taken from reference TRBV30 and TRBJ1-1, reads SQTIHQWPATLVQPVGSPLSLECTVEGTSNPNLYWYRQAAGRGLQLLFYSVGIGQISSEVPQNLSASRPQDRQFILSSKKLLLSDSGFYLCAWSVWPPGLNTEAFFGQGTRLTVV.

The CDR3 nucleotides are TGTGCCAGCAGCTCGGACGGACCCCTGCAGTTCTTC. As protein: CASSSDGPLQFF. The V gene is TRBV5-4, the J gene TRBJ2-1; no clear D. The CDR3 has 12 residues. The V gene's germline CDR1 is SGHNT and CDR2 YYREEE (reference sequence). V was trimmed by 3 bases and J by 12 bases, leaving 13 bases between them.

J is TRBJ2-1 and V is TRBV29-1; 7 positions match TRBD1. J lost 6 bases, V lost 4 bases, and 6 bases had no gene match. The CDR3 runs to 13 residues. Germline CDR1 and CDR2: SQVTM and ANQGSEA. CDR3 nucleotide sequence: TGCAGCGTTGGCGACAGGGAAGGCAATGAGCAGTTCTTC. Translating it yields CSVGDREGNEQFF.

The rearrangement links TRBV14 to TRBJ1-6; D unresolved. V was pared by 5 bases and J by 7 bases, with 15 bases between. Germline CDR1 is SGHDN and CDR2 is FVKESK. The CDR3 contains 15 residues. CDR3 nucleotides: TGTGCCAGCAGCGGCAAAGGAAATACGAATTCACCCCTCCACTTT. It translates to CASSGKGNTNSPLHF.

This clone has only one observation. The chain couples TRBV25-1 to TRBJ1-1, with TRBD1 matching 10 bases. CDR1 and CDR2 from the germline V gene are MGHDK and SYGVNS. J gave up 6 bases and V 8 bases, and 6 bases lay outside the gene matches. There are 13 residues in the CDR3. CDR3 loop: CASVGQGSSEAFF. The CDR3 DNA sequence: TGTGCCAGCGTGGGACAGGGGTCTTCTGAAGCTTTCTTT.

J is TRBJ2-3 and V is TRBV9, with D perhaps TRBD2 (5 bases). Germline CDR1 is SGDLS and CDR2 is YYNGEE. This CDR3 is 18 amino acids long. V shed 0 bases and J shed 1 base, with 18 bases lying between them. The CDR3: CASSVVGDTGLGTDTQYF. CDR3 nucleotides: TGTGCCAGCAGCGTAGTGGGAGACACCGGTTTAGGCACAGATACGCAGTATTTT.